This T cell receptor (beta chain) was retrieved from a study of blood T cell repertoires in COVID-19. Whole-study context: COVID-19 samples collected from the United States, Italy and Spain covered acute and convalescent phases. Nucleic acid was either cDNA or gDNA, and it came from T cells, B-cell-depleted T cells, or PBMCs.

Source study methods: Researchers report that nucleated cell counts were estimated from reference gene primer amplification. This table comes from immunoSEQ multiplex PCR, and its TCRdb copy is limited to in-frame clones, with some not included. V, J and clone size reflect that table, while D and trimming were determined from the DNA. Of a few hundred thousand clones listed, more than 75% are singletons. The CDR3 covers 14 residues. J gave up 4 bases and V 6 bases, and 8 bases lay outside the gene matches. Germline CDR1 SNHLY, CDR2 FYNNEI. V and J are TRBV2 and TRBJ1-2; 7 nucleotides match TRBD1. The source material was peripheral blood. The clonotype comes from a man in his 60s with acute or convalescent COVID-19. The CDR3 loop is CASRRQGVGYGYTF. The DNA of the CDR3 is TGTGCCAGCAGGAGACAGGGTGTCGGCTATGGCTACACCTTC.